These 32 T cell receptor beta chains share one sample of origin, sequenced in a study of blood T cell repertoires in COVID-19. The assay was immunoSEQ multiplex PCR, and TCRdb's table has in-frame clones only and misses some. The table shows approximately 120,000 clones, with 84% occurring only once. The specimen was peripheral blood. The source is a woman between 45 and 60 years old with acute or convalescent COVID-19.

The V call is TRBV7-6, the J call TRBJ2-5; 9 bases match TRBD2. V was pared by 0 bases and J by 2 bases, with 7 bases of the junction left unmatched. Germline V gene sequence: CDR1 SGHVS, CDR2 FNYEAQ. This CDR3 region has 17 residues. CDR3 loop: CASSLAPSGVFQETQYF. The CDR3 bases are TGTGCCAGCAGCTTAGCGCCTAGCGGGGTTTTTCAAGAGACCCAGTACTTC.

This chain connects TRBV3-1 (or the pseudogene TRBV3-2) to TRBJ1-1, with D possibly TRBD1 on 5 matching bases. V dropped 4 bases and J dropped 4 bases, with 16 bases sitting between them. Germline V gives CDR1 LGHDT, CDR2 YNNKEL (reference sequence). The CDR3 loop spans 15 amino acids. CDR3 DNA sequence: TGTGCCAGCAGCCGGAGAGCAAACGGGGGCACTGAAGCTTTCTTT. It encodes CASSRRANGGTEAFF.

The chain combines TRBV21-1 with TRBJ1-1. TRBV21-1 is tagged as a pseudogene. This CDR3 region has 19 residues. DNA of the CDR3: TGTGCCAGCAGCAATTCGAAGTGGGGGACTCACGAAAGGGACACTGAAGCTTTCTTT. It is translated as CASSNSKWGTHERDTEAFF.

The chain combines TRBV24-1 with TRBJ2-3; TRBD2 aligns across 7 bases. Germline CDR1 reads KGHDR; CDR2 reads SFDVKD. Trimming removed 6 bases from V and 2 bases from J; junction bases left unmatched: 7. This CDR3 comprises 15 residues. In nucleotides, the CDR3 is TGTGCCACCAGTTCTAATCGGGGGGACACAGATACGCAGTATTTT. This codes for CATSSNRGDTDTQYF.

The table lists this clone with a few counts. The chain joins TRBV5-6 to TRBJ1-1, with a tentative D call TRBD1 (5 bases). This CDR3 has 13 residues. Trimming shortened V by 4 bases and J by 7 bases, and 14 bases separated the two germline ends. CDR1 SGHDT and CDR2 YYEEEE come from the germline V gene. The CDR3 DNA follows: TGTGCCAGCAGCATAGACAGTGATTTTGAAGCTTTCTTT. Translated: CASSIDSDFEAFF.

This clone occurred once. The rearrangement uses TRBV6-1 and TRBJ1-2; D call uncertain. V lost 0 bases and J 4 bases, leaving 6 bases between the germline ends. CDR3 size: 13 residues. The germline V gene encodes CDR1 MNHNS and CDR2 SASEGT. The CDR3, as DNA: TGTGCCAGCAGTGAAGCGGCCACCTATGGCTACACCTTC. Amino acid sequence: CASSEAATYGYTF.

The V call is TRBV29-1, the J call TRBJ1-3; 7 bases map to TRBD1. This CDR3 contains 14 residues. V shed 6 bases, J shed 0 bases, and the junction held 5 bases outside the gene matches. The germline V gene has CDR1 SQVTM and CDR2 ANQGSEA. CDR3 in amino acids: CSVRDSNSGNTIYF. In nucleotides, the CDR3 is TGCAGCGTCAGGGACAGTAACTCTGGAAACACCATATATTTT.

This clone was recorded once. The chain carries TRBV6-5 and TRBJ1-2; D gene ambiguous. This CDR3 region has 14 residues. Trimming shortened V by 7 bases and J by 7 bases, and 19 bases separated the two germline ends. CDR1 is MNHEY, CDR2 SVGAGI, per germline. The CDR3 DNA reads TGTGCCAGCAACCCCCAGAGACGACCAGGTGGCTACACCTTC. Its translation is CASNPQRRPGGYTF.

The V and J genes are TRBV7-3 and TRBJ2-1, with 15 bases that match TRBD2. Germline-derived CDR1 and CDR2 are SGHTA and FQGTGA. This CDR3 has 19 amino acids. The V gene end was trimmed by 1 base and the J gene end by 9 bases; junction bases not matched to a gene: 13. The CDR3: CASSLIPGTSGGRWSEQFF. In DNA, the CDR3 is TGTGCCAGCAGCTTAATTCCCGGGACTAGCGGGGGGCGATGGAGTGAGCAGTTCTTC.

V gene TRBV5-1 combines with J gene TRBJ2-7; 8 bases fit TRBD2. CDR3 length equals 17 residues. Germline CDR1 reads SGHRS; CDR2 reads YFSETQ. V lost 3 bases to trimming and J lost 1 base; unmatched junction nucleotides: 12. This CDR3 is CASSSAILAGSSYEQYF. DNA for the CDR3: TGCGCCAGCAGCTCAGCAATTCTAGCGGGCTCTTCCTACGAGCAGTACTTC.

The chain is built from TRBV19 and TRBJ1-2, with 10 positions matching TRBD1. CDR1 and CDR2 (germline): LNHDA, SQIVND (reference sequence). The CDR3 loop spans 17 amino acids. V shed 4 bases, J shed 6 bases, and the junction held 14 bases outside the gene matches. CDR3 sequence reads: CASSRMAPGQGYHGYTF. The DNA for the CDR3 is TGTGCCAGTAGTAGAATGGCACCGGGACAGGGGTACCATGGCTACACCTTC.

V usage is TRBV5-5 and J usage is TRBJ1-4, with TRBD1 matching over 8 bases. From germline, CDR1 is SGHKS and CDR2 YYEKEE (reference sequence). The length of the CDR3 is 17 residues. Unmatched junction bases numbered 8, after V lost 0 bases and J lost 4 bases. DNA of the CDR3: TGTGCCAGCAGCTTGGCCCAGGGGGCATACGGTAATGAAAAACTGTTTTTT. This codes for CASSLAQGAYGNEKLFF. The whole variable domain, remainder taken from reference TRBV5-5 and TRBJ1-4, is DAGVTQSPTHLIKTRGQQVTLRCSPISGHKSVSWYQQVLGQGPQFIFQYYEKEERGRGNFPDRFSARQFPNYSSELNVNALLLGDSALYLCASSLAQGAYGNEKLFFGSGTQLSVL.

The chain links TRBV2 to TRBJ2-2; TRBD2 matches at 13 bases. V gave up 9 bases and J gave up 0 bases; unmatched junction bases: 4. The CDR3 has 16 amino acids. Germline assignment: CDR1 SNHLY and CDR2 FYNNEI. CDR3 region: CARGTSGVSNTGELFF. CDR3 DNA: TGTGCCAGAGGGACTAGCGGGGTTTCGAACACCGGGGAGCTGTTTTTT.

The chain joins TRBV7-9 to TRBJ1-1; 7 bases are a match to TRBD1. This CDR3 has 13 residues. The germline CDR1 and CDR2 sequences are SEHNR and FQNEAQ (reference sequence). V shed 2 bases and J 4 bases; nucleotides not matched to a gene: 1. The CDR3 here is CASSLQGGTEAFF. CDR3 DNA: TGTGCCAGCAGCTTACAGGGGGGCACTGAAGCTTTCTTT.

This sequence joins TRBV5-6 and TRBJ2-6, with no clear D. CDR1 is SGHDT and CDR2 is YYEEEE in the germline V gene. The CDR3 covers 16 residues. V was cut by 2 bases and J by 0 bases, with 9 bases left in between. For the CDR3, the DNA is TGTGCCAGCAGCTTTTACTCGGGCTCTGGGGCCAACGTCCTGACTTTC. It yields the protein CASSFYSGSGANVLTF.

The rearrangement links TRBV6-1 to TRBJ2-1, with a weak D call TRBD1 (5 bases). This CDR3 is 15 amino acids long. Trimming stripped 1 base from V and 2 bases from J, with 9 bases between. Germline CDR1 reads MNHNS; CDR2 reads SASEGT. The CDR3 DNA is TGTGCCAGCAGTGAAGGGGTAGGGGCCTACAATGAGCAGTTCTTC. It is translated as CASSEGVGAYNEQFF.

DNA for the CDR3: TGTGCCAGTAGTATAGCGTTCACGGGAGAGCAGTACTTC. Protein sequence: CASSIAFTGEQYF. The genes are TRBV19 and TRBJ2-7; D perhaps matches TRBD2 (5 bases). The CDR3 is 13 residues long. Trimming stripped 1 base from V and 7 bases from J, with 11 bases between. Germline CDR1 is LNHDA and CDR2 is SQIVND (reference sequence).

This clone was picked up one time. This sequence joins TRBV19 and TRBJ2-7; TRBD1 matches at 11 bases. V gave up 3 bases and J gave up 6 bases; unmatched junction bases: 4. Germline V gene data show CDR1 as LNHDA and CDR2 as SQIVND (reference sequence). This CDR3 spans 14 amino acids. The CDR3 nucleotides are TGTGCCAGTAGTATCGGTGGGACAGGGGGCGAGCAGTACTTC. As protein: CASSIGGTGGEQYF.

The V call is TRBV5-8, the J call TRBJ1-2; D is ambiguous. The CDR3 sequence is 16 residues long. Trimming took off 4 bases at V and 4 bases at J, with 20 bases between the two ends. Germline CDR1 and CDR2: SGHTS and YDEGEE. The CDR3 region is CASSPRASPPGYGYTF. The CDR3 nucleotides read TGTGCCAGCAGCCCCCGTGCGTCCCCGCCGGGCTATGGCTACACCTTC.

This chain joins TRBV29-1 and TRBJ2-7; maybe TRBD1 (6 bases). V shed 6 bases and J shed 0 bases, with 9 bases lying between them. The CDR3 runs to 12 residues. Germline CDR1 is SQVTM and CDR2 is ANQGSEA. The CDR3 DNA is TGCAGCGTGAAGGGGGACTCCTACGAGCAGTACTTC. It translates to CSVKGDSYEQYF.

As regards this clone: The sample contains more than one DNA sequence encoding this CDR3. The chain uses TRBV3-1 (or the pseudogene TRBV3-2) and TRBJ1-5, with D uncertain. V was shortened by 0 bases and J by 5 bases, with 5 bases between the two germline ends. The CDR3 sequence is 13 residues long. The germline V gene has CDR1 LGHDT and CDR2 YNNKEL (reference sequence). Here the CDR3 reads CASSQDLDQPQHF. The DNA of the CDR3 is TGTGCCAGCAGCCAAGATTTAGATCAGCCCCAGCATTTT.

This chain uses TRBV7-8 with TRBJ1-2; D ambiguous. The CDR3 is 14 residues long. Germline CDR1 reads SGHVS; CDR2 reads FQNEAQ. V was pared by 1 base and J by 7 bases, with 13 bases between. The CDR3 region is CASSLESSGSGYTF. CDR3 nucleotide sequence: TGTGCCAGCAGCTTAGAGTCGTCGGGGAGTGGCTACACCTTC.

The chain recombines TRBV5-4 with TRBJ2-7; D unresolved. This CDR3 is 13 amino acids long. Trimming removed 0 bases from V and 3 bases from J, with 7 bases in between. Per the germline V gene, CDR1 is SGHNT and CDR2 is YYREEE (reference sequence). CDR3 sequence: CASSLDPGYEQYF. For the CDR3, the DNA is TGTGCCAGCAGCTTGGACCCGGGCTACGAGCAGTACTTC.

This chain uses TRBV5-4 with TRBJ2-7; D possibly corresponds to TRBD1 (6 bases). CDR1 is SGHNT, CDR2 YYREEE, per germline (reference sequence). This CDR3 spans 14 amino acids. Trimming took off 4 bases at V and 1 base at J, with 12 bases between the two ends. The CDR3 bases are TGTGCCAGCAGCATAGTACAGGGTTCCTACGAGCAGTACTTC. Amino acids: CASSIVQGSYEQYF.

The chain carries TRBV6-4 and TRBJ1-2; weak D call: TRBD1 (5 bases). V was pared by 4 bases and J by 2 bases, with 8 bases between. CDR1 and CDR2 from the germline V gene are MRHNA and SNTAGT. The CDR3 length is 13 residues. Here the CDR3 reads CASSVGGNYGYTF. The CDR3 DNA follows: TGTGCCAGCAGTGTCGGGGGAAACTATGGCTACACCTTC.

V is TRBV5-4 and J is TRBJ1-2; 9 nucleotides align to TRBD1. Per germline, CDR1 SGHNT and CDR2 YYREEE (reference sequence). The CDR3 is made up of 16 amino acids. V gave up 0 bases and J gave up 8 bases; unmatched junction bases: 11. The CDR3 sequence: CASSLGLRDREEGYTF. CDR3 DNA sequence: TGTGCCAGCAGCTTGGGGCTCCGGGACAGGGAGGAAGGCTACACCTTC.

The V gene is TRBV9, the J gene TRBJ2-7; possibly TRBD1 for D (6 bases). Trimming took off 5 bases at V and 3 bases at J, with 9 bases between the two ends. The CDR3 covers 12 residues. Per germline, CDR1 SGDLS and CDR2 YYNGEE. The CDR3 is CASSATGYEQYF. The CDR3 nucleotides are TGTGCCAGCAGTGCGACAGGCTACGAGCAGTACTTC.

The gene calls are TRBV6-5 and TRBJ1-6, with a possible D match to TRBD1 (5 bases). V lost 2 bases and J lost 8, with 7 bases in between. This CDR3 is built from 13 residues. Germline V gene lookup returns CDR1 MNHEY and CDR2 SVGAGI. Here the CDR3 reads CASSYLRDSPLHF. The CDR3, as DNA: TGTGCCAGCAGTTACCTCAGGGATTCACCCCTCCACTTT.

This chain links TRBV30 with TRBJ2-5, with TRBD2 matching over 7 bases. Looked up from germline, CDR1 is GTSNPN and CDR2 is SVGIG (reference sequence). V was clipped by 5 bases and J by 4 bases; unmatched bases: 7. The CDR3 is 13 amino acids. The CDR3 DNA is TGTGCCTGGGGGGAGGGGTGGGGAGAGACCCAGTACTTC. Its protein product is CAWGEGWGETQYF.

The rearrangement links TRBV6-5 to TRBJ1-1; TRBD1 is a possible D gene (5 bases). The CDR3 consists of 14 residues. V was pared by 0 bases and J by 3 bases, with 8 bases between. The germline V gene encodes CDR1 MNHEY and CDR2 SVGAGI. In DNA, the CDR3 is TGTGCCAGCAGTTACTCTCAGGGCTACACTGAAGCTTTCTTT. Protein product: CASSYSQGYTEAFF.

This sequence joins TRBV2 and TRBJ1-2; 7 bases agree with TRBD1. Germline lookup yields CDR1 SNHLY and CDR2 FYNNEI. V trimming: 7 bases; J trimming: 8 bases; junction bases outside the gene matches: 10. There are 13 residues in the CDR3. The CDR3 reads CASKMGTAMGYTF. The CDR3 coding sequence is TGTGCCAGCAAAATGGGGACAGCGATGGGCTACACCTTC.

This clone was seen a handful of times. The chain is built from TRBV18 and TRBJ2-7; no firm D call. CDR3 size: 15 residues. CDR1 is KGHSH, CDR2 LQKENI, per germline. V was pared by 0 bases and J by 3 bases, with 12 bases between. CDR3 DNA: TGTGCCAGCTCACCACCGGCCACAGCCTTCTACGAGCAGTACTTC. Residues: CASSPPATAFYEQYF.